Listed below are T cell receptor beta chains from one sample, sequenced in a study of cytomegalovirus exposure and HLA in healthy donors. The repertoire was sequenced with immunoSEQ multiplex PCR; TCRdb's copy has only in-frame clones and lacks some. The top ten hold 1% of the sample, which has some 130,000 clones, around three quarters seen once. The sample consisted of PBMCs. The receptors were gathered from a middle-aged man in good health and CMV-seronegative. Each CDR3 is given with its conserved first and last residue. A D gene is named only where the DNA matches it firmly. Clone size is given for some rows only: seen once, a few or many times, or a class if the clone is expanded.

V gene	clone size	D gene	J gene	CDR3 protein	CDR3 DNA
TRBV19	few	TRBD1	TRBJ1-5	CASTLGTGKGQPQHF	TGTGCCAGTACCTTGGGGACAGGAAAGGGTCAGCCCCAGCATTTT
TRBV28	NA	NA	TRBJ2-7	CASSSDIYEQYF	TGTGCCAGCAGTTCAGACATATACGAGCAGTACTTC
TRBV19	NA	TRBD1	TRBJ1-5	CASSIGQGGNQPQHF	TGTGCCAGTAGTATAGGGCAGGGGGGTAATCAGCCCCAGCATTTT
TRBV4-1	NA	NA	TRBJ2-4	CASSQSPAEGAKNIQYF	TGCGCCAGCAGCCAATCCCCAGCGGAGGGAGCCAAAAACATTCAGTACTTC
TRBV15	NA	TRBD2	TRBJ2-7	CATSRGRRWTSGSSYEQYF	TGTGCCACCAGCAGAGGCCGGAGGTGGACTAGCGGGAGCTCCTACGAGCAGTACTTC
TRBV15	NA	TRBD2	TRBJ2-1	CATSRGPPETSGGLYNEQFF	TGTGCCACCAGCAGAGGCCCACCCGAGACTAGCGGGGGTCTTTACAATGAGCAGTTCTTC
TRBV7-9	NA	NA	TRBJ2-5	CASSLTPNQETQYF	TGTGCCAGCAGCCTGACACCAAACCAAGAGACCCAGTACTTC
TRBV18	NA	TRBD1	TRBJ2-7	CASSEGQGYEQYF	TGTGCCAGCTCAGAGGGACAGGGCTACGAGCAGTACTTC
TRBV29-1	NA	NA	TRBJ2-7	CSVVWAGFHEQYF	TGCAGCGTTGTATGGGCAGGTTTTCACGAGCAGTACTTC
TRBV5-4	NA	NA	TRBJ1-2	CASSPGSADYGYTF	TGTGCCAGCAGCCCCGGGTCGGCAGACTATGGCTACACCTTC
TRBV11-2	NA	NA	TRBJ1-1	CASSSPRNTEAFF	TGTGCCAGCAGCTCTCCTAGGAACACTGAAGCTTTCTTT
TRBV18	NA	NA	TRBJ2-3	CASSLYTDTQYF	TGTGCCAGCTCACTTTACACAGATACGCAGTATTTT
TRBV29-1	NA	NA	TRBJ2-7	CSVSSFSYEQYF	TGCAGCGTCTCCTCGTTCTCCTACGAGCAGTACTTC
TRBV18	NA	NA	TRBJ2-5	CASSTGDLPAQYF	TGTGCCAGCTCCACCGGGGACTTACCGGCCCAGTACTTC
TRBV28	NA	NA	TRBJ2-7	CASRVSGPTYEQYF	TGTGCCAGCAGGGTGAGCGGGCCTACTTACGAGCAGTACTTC
TRBV28	NA	TRBD2	TRBJ2-7	CASSLPGLAVIYEQYF	TGTGCCAGCAGTTTACCAGGACTAGCGGTTATCTACGAGCAGTACTTC
TRBV19	NA	NA	TRBJ2-3	CASSIQASTDTQYF	TGTGCCAGTAGTATCCAGGCTAGCACAGATACGCAGTATTTT
TRBV28	NA	NA	TRBJ1-4	CASQTGFEKLFF	TGTGCCAGCCAAACAGGTTTTGAAAAACTGTTTTTT
TRBV29-1	NA	NA	TRBJ2-1	CSGTTPWGDEQFF	TGCAGCGGAACGACTCCGTGGGGCGATGAGCAGTTCTTC
TRBV5-1	once	TRBD2	TRBJ2-1	CASRPPSGSLDEQFF	TGCGCCAGCAGGCCCCCTAGCGGGAGTTTGGATGAGCAGTTCTTC
TRBV5-1	few	TRBD2	TRBJ2-1	CASSPTGLAGGDEQFF	TGCGCCAGCAGCCCGACAGGGCTAGCGGGAGGGGATGAGCAGTTCTTC
TRBV15	NA	NA	TRBJ1-5	CATSLGAQPQHF	TGTGCCACCAGCCTGGGGGCTCAGCCCCAGCATTTT
TRBV7-2	NA	NA	TRBJ1-5	CASSSDSIPQPQHF	TGTGCCAGCAGCTCGGACAGCATCCCACAGCCCCAGCATTTT
TRBV5-6	few	TRBD1	TRBJ2-1	CASSLGLGAGGNEQFF	TGTGCCAGCAGCTTGGGTTTAGGTGCAGGGGGCAATGAGCAGTTCTTC
TRBV28	once	NA	TRBJ1-1	CASSLRQAERTFF	TGTGCCAGCAGTTTAAGACAGGCCGAGAGAACTTTCTTT
TRBV18	once	NA	TRBJ2-1	CASSPRLQGPYNEQFF	TGTGCCAGCTCACCACGTTTGCAGGGGCCGTACAATGAGCAGTTCTTC
TRBV2	once	NA	TRBJ1-2	CASSDNSHGYTF	TGTGCCAGCAGTGATAACAGCCATGGCTACACCTTC
TRBV6-5	NA	NA	TRBJ2-2	CASSTDRTNTGELFF	TGTGCCAGCAGTACCGACAGAACGAACACCGGGGAGCTGTTTTTT
TRBV6-6	NA	TRBD1	TRBJ1-2	CASSTTGYAGYTF	TGTGCCAGCAGTACGACAGGGTACGCTGGCTACACCTTC
TRBV19	NA	NA	TRBJ2-1	CASTTSGPSSYNEQFF	TGTGCCAGTACCACCAGCGGGCCCAGCTCCTACAATGAGCAGTTCTTC
TRBV20-1	NA	NA	TRBJ2-3	CSARVGTQYF	TGCAGTGCTAGAGTTGGCACGCAGTATTTT
TRBV5-1	NA	TRBD2	TRBJ2-7	CASSSIAGGGYEQYF	TGCGCCAGCAGCTCCATAGCGGGAGGCGGCTACGAGCAGTACTTC
TRBV7-9	NA	NA	TRBJ1-4	CASSPDMGGPNEKLFF	TGTGCCAGCAGCCCAGATATGGGGGGGCCTAATGAAAAACTGTTTTTT
TRBV28	NA	NA	TRBJ1-1	CASSRDTNTEAFF	TGTGCCAGCAGCCGTGACACGAACACTGAAGCTTTCTTT
TRBV7-9	once	NA	TRBJ1-2	CASAPRVGLAYGYTF	TGTGCCAGCGCCCCCCGAGTTGGTTTAGCCTATGGCTACACCTTC
TRBV2	few	TRBD1	TRBJ2-7	CASTPGRGLYEQYF	TGTGCCAGTACCCCAGGCAGGGGGCTTTACGAGCAGTACTTC
TRBV2	NA	TRBD1	TRBJ2-1	CASSVRGFDEQFF	TGTGCCAGCAGCGTCAGGGGGTTCGATGAGCAGTTCTTC
TRBV9	few	TRBD1	TRBJ2-3	CASRGQGLTDTQYF	TGTGCCAGCAGAGGACAGGGATTGACAGATACGCAGTATTTT
TRBV9	few	TRBD1	TRBJ1-2	CASSAEGTGVNYGYTF	TGTGCCAGCAGCGCCGAAGGGACAGGGGTCAACTATGGCTACACCTTC
TRBV30	NA	NA	TRBJ2-7	CAWKRGLPSYEQYF	TGTGCCTGGAAAAGGGGACTTCCGTCCTACGAGCAGTACTTC